This T cell receptor beta chain comes out of a study of TIL therapy for anti-PD-1-resistant metastatic lung cancer. CDR1 is SGHRS and CDR2 is YFSETQ in the germline V gene. Trimming removed 4 bases from V and 7 bases from J; junction bases left unmatched: 11. The CDR3 sequence is 16 residues long. The libraries were made with immunoSEQ v3. The protocol was immunoSEQ multiplex PCR, while the TCRdb copy is restricted to in-frame clones and leaves out a portion. The sample records 45,000 to 60,000 clones, less than 80% being singletons. The time point was: pre-treatment sample, taken before nivolumab and TIL therapy. Patients were adults with stage 4 NSCLC.

The V call is TRBV5-1, the J call TRBJ1-4; TRBD1 matches at 9 bases. The receptor comes from a woman between 30 and 85 years old with non-small cell lung cancer. The sample consisted of blood, taken at baseline. The chain's CDR3 is CASSPNTQGASEKLFF. The CDR3 nucleotides read TGCGCCAGCAGCCCAAACACACAGGGGGCGAGTGAAAAACTGTTTTTT.